A selection of T cell receptor beta chains follows, all from one sample in a study of T cell repertoires in cytomegalovirus infection. Which antigens these TCRs recognize remains unknown. TCRdb analysed the reads with MiXCR anew, one entry per CDR3 protein. The repertoire consists of fewer than 1,000,000 distinct CDR3 sequences, with around 29% occurring once and the leading ten covering over 12%. The specimen comprised cultured CD8+ T cells from PBMCs, sampled from culture after CMV antigen stimulation. All receptors derive from a human donor in good health (CMV status not recorded). Some clones in this sample may be carry-over from other donors' samples. CDR3s include the opening cysteine and the closing phenylalanine or tryptophan. D genes are given only for firm matches. For some rows the clone size is stated as once, few or many, or as a class when expanded; others skip it.

J gene | D gene | clone size | V gene | CDR3 protein | CDR3 DNA
TRBJ2-7 | TRBD1 | . | TRBV2 | CASTGGTGNYEQYF | TGTGCCAGCACTGGAGGGACAGGGAACTACGAGCAGTACTTC
TRBJ2-5 | TRBD2 | . | TRBV20-1 | CSARGASGGPRRETQYF | TGCAGTGCTAGAGGGGCTAGCGGGGGGCCAAGGAGAGAGACCCAGTACTTC
TRBJ2-7 | TRBD1 | few | TRBV7-9 | CASSPPTGTGYEQYF | TGTGCCAGCAGCCCCCCGACAGGGACGGGCTACGAGCAGTACTTC
TRBJ2-7 | TRBD1 | . | TRBV4-1 | CASSQVLTGGFYEQYF | TGCGCCAGCAGCCAAGTTCTCACAGGGGGATTCTACGAGCAGTACTTC
TRBJ1-5 | . | few | TRBV7-5 | CISVPEAPTVEGAFNQPQHF | .
TRBJ1-4 | . | . | TRBV27 | CANSDGGEYSEKLFF | TGTGCCAACAGTGACGGGGGTGAATATAGCGAAAAACTGTTTTTT
TRBJ1-1 | TRBD1 | . | TRBV19 | CAIVPPWGQGAKRNTEAFF | TGTGCCATAGTTCCCCCATGGGGGCAGGGGGCTAAAAGGAACACTGAAGCTTTCTTT
TRBJ2-3 | . | few | TRBV7-9 | CASSSIRASTDTQYF | TGTGCCAGCAGCTCGATAAGGGCCAGCACAGATACGCAGTATTTT
TRBJ2-3 | . | . | TRBV7-3 | CASSSMTSTDTQYF | TGTGCCAGCAGCTCAATGACTAGCACAGATACGCAGTATTTT
TRBJ1-1 | . | few | TRBV6-1 | CASSEAPGRGTEAFF | TGTGCCAGCAGTGAAGCGCCGGGGAGAGGAACTGAAGCTTTCTTT
TRBJ2-2 | . | many | TRBV6-1 | CASSERWAGSTGELFF | TGTGCCAGCAGTGAACGGTGGGCAGGGAGCACCGGGGAGCTGTTTTTT
TRBJ1-1 | . | . | TRBV7-9 | CASSPRRLRSTEAFF | TGTGCCAGCAGCCCTAGGCGGCTCAGGAGCACTGAAGCTTTCTTT
TRBJ1-5 | . | few | TRBV19 | CASSYRIRQPQHF | TGTGCCAGTAGTTACCGTATCCGTCAGCCCCAGCATTTT
TRBJ1-4 | . | many | TRBV7-2 | CASSLDAVATNEKLFF | TGTGCCAGCAGCTTAGATGCCGTTGCAACTAATGAAAAACTGTTTTTT
TRBJ1-6 | . | . | TRBV15 | CATSRDRQASPLHF | TGTGCCACCAGCAGAGATCGTCAGGCTTCACCCCTCCACTTT
TRBJ2-1 | TRBD2 | once | TRBV9 | CASSVNKRTSGGDEQFF | TGTGCCAGCAGCGTAAATAAGAGGACTAGCGGGGGCGATGAGCAGTTCTTC
TRBJ1-2 | TRBD1 | many | TRBV7-2 | CASSRTDRDLYGYTF | TGTGCCAGCAGCCGAACGGACAGGGACCTCTATGGCTACACCTTC
TRBJ2-4 | TRBD1 | many | TRBV6-2/TRBV6-3 | CASSRQGAMDGNIQYF | TGTGCCAGTTCGAGGCAGGGGGCGATGGATGGGAACATTCAGTACTTC
TRBJ1-5 | . | few | TRBV6-1 | CASSERQGKGNQPQHF | TGTGCCAGCAGTGAAAGGCAGGGAAAGGGCAATCAGCCCCAGCATTTT
TRBJ2-5 | . | . | TRBV4-1 | CASSQDRGSQETQYF | TGTGCCAGCAGCCAAGATCGCGGGTCGCAAGAGACCCAGTACTTC
TRBJ2-2 | TRBD2 | few | TRBV6-5 | CASSGLAGGTKNTGELFF | TGTGCCAGCAGCGGACTAGCGGGGGGGACAAAGAACACCGGGGAGCTGTTTTTT
TRBJ2-7 | . | . | TRBV15 | CATSSRDNPYEQYF | TGTGCCACCAGCTCCCGGGACAACCCCTACGAGCAGTACTTC
TRBJ1-2 | TRBD1 | many | TRBV6-1 | CASSVRTGGNYGYTF | TGTGCCAGCAGTGTGAGGACAGGGGGAAACTATGGCTACACCTTC
TRBJ1-1 | TRBD1 | few | TRBV4-1 | CASSRSWDRGNTEAFF | TGCGCCAGCAGCCGCTCTTGGGACAGGGGGAACACTGAAGCTTTCTTT
TRBJ1-2 | . | few | TRBV5-6 | CASNLIGQTRYGYTF | TGTGCCAGCAACTTGATCGGACAGACCCGCTATGGCTACACCTTC
TRBJ1-2 | . | few | TRBV6-1 | CATKPFRGGGYTF | TGTGCCACCAAACCCTTTAGGGGGGGAGGCTACACCTTC
TRBJ1-1 | TRBD1 | many | TRBV7-6 | CASSPRTGGTEAFF | TGTGCCAGCAGCCCCCGGACAGGGGGCACTGAAGCTTTCTTT
TRBJ2-7 | TRBD2 | once | TRBV12-3/TRBV12-4 | CASHPGGINSNEQYF | TGTGCCAGCCATCCGGGGGGAATTAATTCCAACGAGCAGTACTTC
TRBJ2-1 | . | . | TRBV27 | CASSLYPEGGGLIYEQFF | TGTGCCAGCAGTTTATACCCGGAAGGGGGGGGGCTTATCTATGAGCAGTTCTTC
TRBJ2-7 | . | few | TRBV7-2 | CASSFLRTRSYEQYF | TGTGCCAGCAGCTTCCTTCGGACAAGGTCCTACGAGCAGTACTTC
TRBJ2-1 | . | . | TRBV4-1 | CASSQVNVLSSYNEQFF | TGCGCCAGCAGCCAAGTAAATGTCTTGAGCTCCTACAATGAGCAGTTCTTC
TRBJ1-1 | . | few | TRBV7-2 | CASKGRWNTEAFF | TGTGCCAGCAAAGGACGGTGGAACACTGAAGCTTTCTTT
TRBJ1-4 | . | . | TRBV5-1 | CASSSIPGQATNEKLFF | TGCGCCAGCAGCTCAATACCGGGACAAGCAACTAATGAAAAACTGTTTTTT
TRBJ1-5 | TRBD1 | many | TRBV7-6 | CASRTGTAQPQHF | TGTGCCAGCAGAACCGGGACAGCCCAGCCCCAGCATTTT
TRBJ1-1 | TRBD1 | few | TRBV19 | CASSPPTGYLTNTEAFF | TGTGCCAGTAGTCCGCCGACAGGGTACCTCACTAACACTGAAGCTTTCTTT
TRBJ1-1 | . | . | TRBV28 | CASSFHRKNTEAFF | TGTGCCAGCAGTTTCCACAGGAAGAACACTGAAGCTTTCTTT
TRBJ2-1 | TRBD2 | many | TRBV7-9 | CASSSTSRGLAGLRNEQFF | TGTGCCAGCAGCTCCACAAGTCGGGGACTAGCCGGGTTGCGGAATGAGCAGTTCTTC
TRBJ2-5 | . | . | TRBV5-5 | CASSLVDGGETQYF | TGTGCCAGCAGCTTGGTGGACGGGGGAGAGACCCAGTACTTC
TRBJ2-3 | . | . | TRBV11-2 | CASSLEGIPTDTQYF | TGTGCCAGCAGCTTAGAGGGGATACCCACAGATACGCAGTATTTT
TRBJ2-1 | . | many | TRBV12-3/TRBV12-4 | CASSLQKGLLYNEQFF | TGTGCCAGCAGCTTGCAAAAGGGACTGTTATACAATGAGCAGTTCTTC
TRBJ2-4 | TRBD1 | few | TRBV7-6 | CASSPETGIIPKNIQYF | TGTGCCAGCAGCCCAGAGACAGGGATAATACCCAAAAACATTCAGTACTTC
TRBJ1-2 | . | few | TRBV29-1 | CSVAEDSALGYTF | TGCAGCGTTGCGGAAGACAGCGCCCTCGGCTACACCTTC
TRBJ1-4 | . | many | TRBV12-3/TRBV12-4 | CASSLPGEKLFF | TGTGCCAGCAGCCTACCTGGTGAAAAACTGTTTTTT
TRBJ2-7 | . | . | TRBV2 | CASGTVRDSTVWVTYEQYF | TGTGCCAGCGGAACGGTACGAGACTCGACGGTATGGGTAACCTACGAGCAGTACTTC